This TCR beta chain was sequenced for a study of blood T cell repertoires in COVID-19. For the study at large: Sites in the United States, Italy and Spain provided acute and convalescent COVID-19 samples. T cells, B-cell-depleted T cells, or PBMCs provided the cDNA or gDNA that served as material.

In germline, CDR1 is MNHEY, CDR2 SVGEGT. The CDR3 has 18 residues. V was clipped by 5 bases and J by 1 base; unmatched bases: 12. The method was immunoSEQ multiplex PCR; TCRdb's version includes in-frame clones alone and lacks a portion of them. The repertoire consists of 200,000 to 300,000 clones, with roughly four fifths occurring once and the leading ten covering around 11%. This clonotype was obtained from a woman aged 55-70 years with active or convalescent COVID-19. V is TRBV6-2 or TRBV6-3 and J is TRBJ1-5; 9 positions match TRBD1. The sample consisted of peripheral blood. The CDR3 loop reads CASSAQGARLGSNQPQHF. The CDR3, as DNA: TGTGCCAGCAGTGCACAGGGGGCTCGTCTGGGGAGCAATCAGCCCCAGCATTTT.